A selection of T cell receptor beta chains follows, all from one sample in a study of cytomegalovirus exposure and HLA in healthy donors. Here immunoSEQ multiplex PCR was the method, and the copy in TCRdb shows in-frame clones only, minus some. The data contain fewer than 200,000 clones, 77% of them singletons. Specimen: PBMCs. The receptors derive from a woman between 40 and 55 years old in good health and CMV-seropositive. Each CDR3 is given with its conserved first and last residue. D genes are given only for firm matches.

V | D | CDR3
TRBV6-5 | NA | CASGEGYTEAFF
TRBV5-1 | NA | CASSLEGRADPSTDTQYF
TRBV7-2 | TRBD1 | CASSIQGANTEAFF
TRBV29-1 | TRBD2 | CSVEYPGTSGSYEQYF
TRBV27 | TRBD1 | CASRTGNYEQYF
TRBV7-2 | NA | CASSLDWSYEQYF
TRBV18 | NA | CASSPRRDSNQPQHF
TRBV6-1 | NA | CASSPRDTETQYF
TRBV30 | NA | CAWSPQIGDGYTF
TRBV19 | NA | CASSIVLGHEQYF
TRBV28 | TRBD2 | CASSSSGGVYYEQYF
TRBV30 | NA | CAWRYVQDSGANVLTF
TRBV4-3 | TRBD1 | CASSRLNARTGGNSPLHF
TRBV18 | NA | CASSPDSNYGYTF
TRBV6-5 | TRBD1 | CASSYYTGTEQETQYF
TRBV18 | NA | CASSPQRSVNTGELFF
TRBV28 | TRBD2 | CASSYGTSGAKNIQYF
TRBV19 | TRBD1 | CATSGTGSQPQHF
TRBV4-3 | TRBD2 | CASSQDVSGSVYNEQFF
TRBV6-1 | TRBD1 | CASKEGAVTEAFF
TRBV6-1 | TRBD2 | CASRERLVAGGHEQFF
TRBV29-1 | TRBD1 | CSVAQGRSNQPQHF
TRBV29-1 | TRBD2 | CSVVTSGDNQETQYF
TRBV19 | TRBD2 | CASSSYSGRVSEQYF
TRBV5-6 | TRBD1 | CASSLAVDRAF
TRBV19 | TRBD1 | CASSTPDRGRREQYF
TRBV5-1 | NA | CASSRGSGNSYEQYF
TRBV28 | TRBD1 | CASSRTTGIGSPLHF
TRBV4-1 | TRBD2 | CASSQGSSGGSYNEQFF
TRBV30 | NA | CAWSRGDLYGYTF
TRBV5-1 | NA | CASSPTNYGYTF
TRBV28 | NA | CASSLWGDRRNEQFF
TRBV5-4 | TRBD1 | CASSSPTGGTEAFF
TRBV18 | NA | CASSPEENTEAFF
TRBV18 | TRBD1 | CASSPQGGADGYTF
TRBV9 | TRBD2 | CASSPGLAGVRQFF
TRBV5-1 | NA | CASSIRGGTEAFF
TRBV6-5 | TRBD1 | CASSYPGTGAVTQYF
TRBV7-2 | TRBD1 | CASSQGQGRAFF
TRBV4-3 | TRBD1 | CASSQDHRGWNEKLFF
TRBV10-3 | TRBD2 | CAISLAGVNEQFF
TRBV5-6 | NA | CASSLETGGDEKLFF
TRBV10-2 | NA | CASTFTRGGTEAFF
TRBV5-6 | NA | CASSPDRTNEKLFF
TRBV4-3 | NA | CASSPTEASKDTQYF
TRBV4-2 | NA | CASSQELGLAHQPQHF
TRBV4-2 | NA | CASSQQGVGYEQYF
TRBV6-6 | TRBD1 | CASSSRQGVNTEAFF